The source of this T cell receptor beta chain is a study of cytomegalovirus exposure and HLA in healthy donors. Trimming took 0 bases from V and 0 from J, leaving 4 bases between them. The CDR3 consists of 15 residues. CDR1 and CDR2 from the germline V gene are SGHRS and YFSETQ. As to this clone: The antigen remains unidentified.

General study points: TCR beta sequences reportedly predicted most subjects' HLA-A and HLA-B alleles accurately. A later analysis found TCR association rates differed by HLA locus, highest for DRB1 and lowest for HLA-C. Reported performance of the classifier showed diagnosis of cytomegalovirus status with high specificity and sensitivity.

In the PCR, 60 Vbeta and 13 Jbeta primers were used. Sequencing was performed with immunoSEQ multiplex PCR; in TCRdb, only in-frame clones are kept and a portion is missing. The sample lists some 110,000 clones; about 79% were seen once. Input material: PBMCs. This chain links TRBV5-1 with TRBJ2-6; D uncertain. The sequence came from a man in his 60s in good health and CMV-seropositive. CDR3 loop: CASSLAFSGANVLTF. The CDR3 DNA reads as TGCGCCAGCAGCTTGGCCTTCTCTGGGGCCAACGTCCTGACTTTC. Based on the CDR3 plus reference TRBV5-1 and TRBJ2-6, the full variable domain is KAGVTQTPRYLIKTRGQQVTLSCSPISGHRSVSWYQQTPGQGLQFLFEYFSETQRNKGNFPGRFSGRQFSNSRSEMNVSTLELGDSALYLCASSLAFSGANVLTFGAGSRLTVL.